The clone carrying this TCR beta chain has a handful of counts. CDR1 is SGHDT and CDR2 is YYEEEE in the germline V gene. CDR3 length equals 20 residues. V shed 4 bases and J shed 0 bases, with 26 bases lying between them. The data derive from a study of metastatic and nonmetastatic thyroid tumors. Nobody among the patients had been given any treatment before thyroid surgery. TCRdb ran MiXCR on the PCR reads. The table lists about 52,000 clones, around a sixth of them singletons. The sequenced sample was blood. J is TRBJ2-1 and V is TRBV5-6; perhaps D is TRBD1 or TRBD2 (5 bases each). This sequence was found in a female donor with papillary thyroid cancer or a benign thyroid nodule (not recorded which). Some clones in this sample may be carry-over from other donors' samples. The chain's CDR3 is CASSRPGRYTAPPSYNEQFF. DNA for the CDR3: TGTGCCAGCAGCAGACCGGGACGGTACACTGCACCACCCTCCTACAATGAGCAGTTCTTC.